This TCR beta chain appears in the sequencing data of a study of T-cell memory formation after mild COVID-19. At the level of the study: Clustering of TCRs was largely donor specific. Study-level findings and limits: There were some responding clones in pre-infection memory, which suggested that cross-reactive memory had joined.

This clonotype was counted a few times. Its antigen is still unknown. Germline V gives CDR1 MGHRA, CDR2 YSYEKL. V shed 2 bases and J shed 6 bases, with 15 bases lying between them. The CDR3 contains 15 residues. TCRdb reprocessed the 5' RACE reads with MiXCR, giving one entry per CDR3 protein. The sample has around 340,000 distinct CDR3 sequences; approximately 12% are singletons. The V and J genes are TRBV4-1 and TRBJ2-3, with a weak D call TRBD2 (6 bases). Sequences were obtained from PBMCs or a T cell subset sorted from them (not recorded which). This TCR was recovered from a young man who had mild COVID-19 (a few samples of this study predate the infection). Cell type and time point are not known. In DNA form, the CDR3 reads TGCGCCAGCAGCCAAAGCACCGGGGCGGGGGATACGCAGTATTTT. It codes for CASSQSTGAGDTQYF.